This T cell receptor beta chain is drawn from a study of shared clonotypes between healthy human individuals. Germline CDR1 reads GTSNPN; CDR2 reads SVGIG (reference sequence). The V gene lost 3 bases and the J gene lost 5 bases, with 19 bases spanning the gap. The CDR3 consists of 15 residues. The data were produced by immunoSEQ multiplex PCR, yet TCRdb's version contains in-frame clones alone and is incomplete. This table holds around 480,000 clones, 75% to 80% found once. The clonotype comes from a woman between 40 and 50 years old in good health. Some clones in this sample may be carry-over from other donors' samples. Sequencing was performed on PBMCs. The chain is built from TRBV30 and TRBJ1-2, with D unclear. The CDR3 DNA sequence: TGTGCCTGGAGCCTTCAGACTCCGGTCGGTTATGGCTACACCTTC. Its protein product is CAWSLQTPVGYGYTF.